What follows are 22 T cell receptor beta chains derived from one specimen sequenced in a study of patients and donors after allogeneic stem cell transplantation. TCRdb reprocessed the RT-PCR reads via MiXCR and lists one record per CDR3 protein. The table shows 410,000 or so distinct CDR3 sequences, with 15% to 20% occurring only once. Input material: blood, either unsorted or a sorted T cell fraction (not recorded which). The receptors originated from a human donor who was either an allogeneic HSCT recipient or a stem cell or donor lymphocyte infusion donor (not recorded which). It is not recorded whose cells these are; they may come from a transplant donor.

The V call is TRBV18, the J call TRBJ1-6; D is possibly TRBD1 (6 bases). The CDR3 runs to 14 residues. CDR1 is KGHSH and CDR2 is LQKENI in the germline V gene. Trimming removed 6 bases from V and 16 bases from J, with 22 bases in between. The CDR3 DNA reads TGTGCCAGCTCCCCGACAGGTTCCCCGGAGGGTCTCCACTTT. This sequence encodes CASSPTGSPEGLHF.

The genes are TRBV5-1 and TRBJ1-1; TRBD1 aligns across 8 bases. V lost 0 bases, J lost 9 bases, and 4 bases stayed unmatched. CDR3 size: 13 residues. Germline V gene lookup returns CDR1 SGHRS and CDR2 YFSETQ. CDR3 sequence reads: CASSLGQGSQAFF. DNA of the CDR3: TGCGCCAGCAGCTTGGGACAGGGGAGTCAAGCTTTCTTT.

This clonotype was counted only a few times. The chain employs TRBV13 and TRBJ2-1, with 12 positions matching TRBD2. Germline values: CDR1 PRHDT, CDR2 FYEKMQ (reference sequence). J was trimmed by 8 bases and V by 5 bases; bases with no gene match: 7. The CDR3 totals 15 residues. The CDR3 is CASSQTSGRWYEQFF. The CDR3 DNA reads TGTGCCAGCAGCCAAACTAGCGGGAGGTGGTATGAGCAGTTCTTC.

This clonotype appeared many times. The genes are TRBV12-3 or TRBV12-4 and TRBJ1-5, with D unresolved. The CDR3 covers 12 residues. Trimming cost V 4 bases and J 4 bases, with 5 bases left between them. DNA for the CDR3: TGTGCCAGCAGTTATTGGAATCAGCCCCAGCATTTT. Its protein product is CASSYWNQPQHF.

The chain combines TRBV2 with TRBJ2-7; 7 bases agree with TRBD2. The CDR3 has 13 residues. The V gene end was trimmed by 8 bases and the J gene end by 3 bases; junction bases not matched to a gene: 7. The germline V gene has CDR1 SNHLY and CDR2 FYNNEI. The CDR3 spells CASDDRGDYEQYF. In DNA form, the CDR3 reads TGTGCCAGCGACGACCGGGGGGACTACGAGCAGTACTTC.

The rearrangement joins TRBV19 to TRBJ2-5; D uncertain. The CDR3 loop spans 13 amino acids. Trimming removed 3 bases at V and 5 bases at J, with 10 bases between. In germline, CDR1 is LNHDA, CDR2 SQIVND (reference sequence). For the CDR3, the DNA is TGTGCCAGTAGTATTGTCGGGCGGGAGACCCAGTACTTC. It is translated as CASSIVGRETQYF. The complete variable domain, with remaining parts taken from reference TRBV19 and TRBJ2-5, reads DGGITQSPKYLFRKEGQNVTLSCEQNLNHDAMYWYRQDPGQGLRLIYYSQIVNDFQKGDIAEGYSVSREKKESFPLTVTSAQKNPTAFYLCASSIVGRETQYFGPGTRLLVL.

The genes are TRBV7-9 and TRBJ2-3; 13 bases are a match to TRBD2. V gave up 4 bases and J gave up 7 bases; unmatched junction bases: 5. This CDR3 spans 15 amino acids. Germline CDR1 and CDR2: SEHNR and FQNEAQ (reference sequence). The CDR3 DNA sequence: TGTGCCAGCAGCTCGGGACTAGCGGGGTGGAATACGCAGTATTTT. It encodes CASSSGLAGWNTQYF.

This clonotype has at least ten counts. The gene calls are TRBV28 and TRBJ1-2; D call uncertain. CDR1 is MDHEN, CDR2 SYDVKM, per germline. V lost 3 bases and J lost 5, with 7 bases in between. This CDR3 is 12 amino acids long. CDR3 protein: CASSFQPYGYTF. The CDR3 DNA follows: TGTGCCAGCAGTTTTCAACCATATGGCTACACCTTC.

The V gene is TRBV15, the J gene TRBJ2-3; D is perhaps TRBD1 (6 bases). Germline V gene sequence: CDR1 LNHNV, CDR2 YYDKDF (reference sequence). V was pared by 6 bases and J by 3 bases, with 10 bases between. The CDR3 consists of 13 residues. The CDR3 sequence is CATRDTGTDTQYF. CDR3 nucleotides: TGTGCCACCAGAGACACAGGGACAGATACGCAGTATTTT.

This clonotype was counted only a few times. The chain recombines TRBV7-2 with TRBJ2-7; maybe TRBD2 (6 bases). This CDR3 comprises 14 residues. CDR1 is SGHTA and CDR2 is FQGNSA in the germline V gene. The ends were cut back, 5 bases at V and 3 bases at J, with 14 bases in the middle. Here the CDR3 reads CASSTAGTYYEQYF. The CDR3 bases are TGTGCCAGCAGCACCGCGGGAACCTACTACGAGCAGTACTTC.

The chain uses TRBV20-1 and TRBJ2-7, with a possible D match to TRBD2 (7 bases). The CDR3 covers 15 residues. The germline V gene has CDR1 DFQATT and CDR2 SNEGSKA (reference sequence). Trimming removed 1 base at V and 3 bases at J, with 16 bases between. The CDR3 coding sequence is TGCAGTGCTAGAGGTGAGGGGGGGAGTCTCTACGAGCAGTACTTC. Translating gives CSARGEGGSLYEQYF.

The chain couples TRBV9 to TRBJ2-3; D is uncertain. V dropped 4 bases and J dropped 2 bases, with 8 bases sitting between them. CDR1 and CDR2 from the germline V gene are SGDLS and YYNGEE. The CDR3 is made up of 13 amino acids. In DNA form, the CDR3 reads TGTGCCAGCAGCACCAGACTCACAGATACGCAGTATTTT. As protein: CASSTRLTDTQYF. Drawing the rest from reference TRBV9 and TRBJ2-3, the complete variable domain is DSGVTQTPKHLITATGQRVTLRCSPRSGDLSVYWYQQSLDQGLQFLIQYYNGEERAKGNILERFSAQQFPDLHSELNLSSLELGDSALYFCASSTRLTDTQYFGPGTRLTVL.

This clonotype was seen a few times. V and J are TRBV7-6 and TRBJ2-3; TRBD1 might be the D (5 bases). Between the trimmed V and J ends, which lost 6 bases and 6 bases, there was a span of 13 bases. CDR1 is SGHVS, CDR2 FNYEAQ, per germline. The CDR3 extends over 13 amino acids. The CDR3 DNA is TGTGCCAGCAGGCCAGGGTTAGGTGATACGCAGTATTTT. Encoded protein: CASRPGLGDTQYF. Full variable domain (missing parts from reference TRBV7-6 and TRBJ2-3): GAGVSQSPRYKVTKRGQDVALRCDPISGHVSLYWYRQALGQGPEFLTYFNYEAQQDKSGLPNDRFSAERPEGSISTLTIQRTEQRDSAMYRCASRPGLGDTQYFGPGTRLTVL.

This chain connects TRBV5-1 to TRBJ2-7; D is possibly TRBD2 (6 bases). The germline gives CDR1 SGHRS, CDR2 YFSETQ. The CDR3 loop spans 17 amino acids. V dropped 4 bases and J dropped 6 bases, with 26 bases sitting between them. The CDR3 spells CASSRRGAGTDGSEQYF. The CDR3 nucleotides read TGCGCCAGCAGCCGAAGGGGAGCGGGTACGGATGGGAGCGAGCAGTACTTC.

The genes are TRBV2 and TRBJ1-3, with unresolved D. Deletions cut 7 bases from V and 4 bases from J, with 23 bases between. The CDR3 totals 17 residues. Germline V CDR1 and CDR2: SNHLY, FYNNEI. CDR3 sequence (DNA): TGTGCCAGCATCCTTTTCCTGGACCCATCGAGGGGAAACACCATATATTTT. Protein sequence: CASILFLDPSRGNTIYF. Full variable domain (missing parts from reference TRBV2 and TRBJ1-3): EPEVTQTPSHQVTQMGQEVILRCVPISNHLYFYWYRQILGQKVEFLVSFYNNEISEKSEIFDDQFSVERPDGSNFTLKIRSTKLEDSAMYFCASILFLDPSRGNTIYFGEGSWLTVV.

This sequence joins TRBV7-9 and TRBJ2-6; D is ambiguous. Germline V gene sequence: CDR1 SEHNR, CDR2 FQNEAQ (reference sequence). V lost 7 bases and J 4 bases, leaving 14 bases between the germline ends. The CDR3 loop spans 15 amino acids. For the CDR3, the DNA is TGTGCCAGCACCCAAGAGGTGAAAGGGGCCAACGTCCTGACTTTC. It yields the protein CASTQEVKGANVLTF. The entire variable domain, with the rest obtained from reference TRBV7-9 and TRBJ2-6, is as follows: DTGVSQNPRHKITKRGQNVTFRCDPISEHNRLYWYRQTLGQGPEFLTYFQNEAQLEKSRLLSDRFSAERPKGSFSTLEIQRTEQGDSAMYLCASTQEVKGANVLTFGAGSRLTVL.

V usage is TRBV7-2 and J usage is TRBJ1-5, with TRBD1 identical over 8 bases. This CDR3 contains 14 residues. Losses at the gene ends were 5 bases for V and 4 bases for J; bases not matched to a gene: 4. Germline V gene sequence: CDR1 SGHTA, CDR2 FQGNSA. CDR3 amino acids: CASSKGQGNQPQHF. DNA for the CDR3: TGTGCCAGCAGCAAAGGACAGGGTAATCAGCCCCAGCATTTT.

J is TRBJ2-3 and V is TRBV5-1; 7 nucleotides align to TRBD1. Germline CDR1 and CDR2: SGHRS and YFSETQ. After removal of 6 bases from V and 3 bases from J, the junction contained 7 bases not matched to a gene. The CDR3 is 14 amino acids. DNA of the CDR3: TGCGCCAGCACCGGGGACAGAGGAACAGATACGCAGTATTTT. This codes for CASTGDRGTDTQYF.

The rearrangement joins TRBV13 to TRBJ1-1; 8 bases line up with TRBD1. The CDR3 loop spans 17 amino acids. From germline, CDR1 is PRHDT and CDR2 FYEKMQ (reference sequence). Trimming took 5 bases from V and 3 from J; bases not matched to a gene: 14. CDR3 in DNA: TGTGCCAGCAGCGAGACAGGGGTTGGGACTAAGGACACTGAAGCTTTCTTT. Translated, it gives CASSETGVGTKDTEAFF.

This clonotype has a handful of counts. The chain has TRBV6-1 and TRBJ2-5, with a possible D match to TRBD1 (6 bases). The CDR3 length is 14 residues. The V end was cut by 1 base, the J end by 4 bases, with 10 bases between. The germline V gene encodes CDR1 MNHNS and CDR2 SASEGT. For the CDR3, the DNA is TGTGCCAGCAGTGAAGGGGGGCCCACAGAGACCCAGTACTTC. Amino acids: CASSEGGPTETQYF.

In this sample, this clonotype turned up a few times. CDR3 DNA: TGTGCCAGCATCCCCCGACAGGGGGTATACAATGAGCAGTTCTTC. Translation: CASIPRQGVYNEQFF. This rearrangement joins TRBV12-3 or TRBV12-4 to TRBJ2-1, with 9 positions matching TRBD1. The CDR3 is 15 residues long. V was pared by 7 bases and J by 4 bases, with 8 bases of the junction left unmatched.

This clonotype was counted only a few times. This sequence joins TRBV7-9 and TRBJ1-1; D remains ambiguous. V was trimmed by 3 bases and J by 4 bases, leaving 9 bases between them. CDR1 SEHNR and CDR2 FQNEAQ come from the germline V gene (reference sequence). CDR3 length: 13 amino acids. CDR3 sequence reads: CASSLTVVTEAFF. The CDR3 DNA is TGTGCCAGCAGCTTGACGGTGGTCACTGAAGCTTTCTTT.